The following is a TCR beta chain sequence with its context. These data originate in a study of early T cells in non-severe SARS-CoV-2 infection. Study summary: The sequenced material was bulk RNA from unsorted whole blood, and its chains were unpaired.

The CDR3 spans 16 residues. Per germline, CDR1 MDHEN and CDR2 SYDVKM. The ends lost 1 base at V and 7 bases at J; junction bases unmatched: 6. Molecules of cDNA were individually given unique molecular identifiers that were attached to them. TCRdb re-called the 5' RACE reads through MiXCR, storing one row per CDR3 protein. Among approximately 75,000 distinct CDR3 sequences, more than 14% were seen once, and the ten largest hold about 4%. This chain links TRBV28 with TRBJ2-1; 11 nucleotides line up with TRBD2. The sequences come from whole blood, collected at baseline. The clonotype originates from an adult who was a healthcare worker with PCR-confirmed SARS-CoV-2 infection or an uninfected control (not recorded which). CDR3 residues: CASSLFTSGRRNEQFF. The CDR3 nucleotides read TGTGCCAGCAGTTTATTTACTAGCGGGAGAAGGAATGAGCAGTTCTTC.